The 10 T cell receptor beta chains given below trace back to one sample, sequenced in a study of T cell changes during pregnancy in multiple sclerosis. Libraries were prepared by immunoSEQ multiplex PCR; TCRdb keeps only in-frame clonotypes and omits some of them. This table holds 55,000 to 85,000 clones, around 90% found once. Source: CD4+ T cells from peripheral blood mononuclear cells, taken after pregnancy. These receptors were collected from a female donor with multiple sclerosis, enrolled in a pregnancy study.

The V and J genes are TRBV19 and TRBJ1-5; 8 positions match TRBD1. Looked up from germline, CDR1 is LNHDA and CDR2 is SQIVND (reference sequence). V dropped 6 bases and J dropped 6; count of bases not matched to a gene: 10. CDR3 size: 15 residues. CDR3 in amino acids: CASRGTGTTSQPQHF. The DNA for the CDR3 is TGTGCCAGTAGAGGGACAGGAACTACTAGTCAGCCCCAGCATTTT.

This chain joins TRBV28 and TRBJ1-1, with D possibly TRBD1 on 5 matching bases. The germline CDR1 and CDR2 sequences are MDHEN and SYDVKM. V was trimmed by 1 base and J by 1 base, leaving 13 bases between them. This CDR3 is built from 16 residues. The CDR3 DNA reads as TGTGCCAGCAGTTTATCCCTCAGGGCGAGGAACACTGAAGCTTTCTTT. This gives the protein CASSLSLRARNTEAFF.

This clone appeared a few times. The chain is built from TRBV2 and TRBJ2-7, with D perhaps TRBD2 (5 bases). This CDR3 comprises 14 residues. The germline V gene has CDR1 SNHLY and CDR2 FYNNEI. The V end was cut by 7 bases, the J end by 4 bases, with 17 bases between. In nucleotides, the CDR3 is TGTGCCAGCACCGGACGGCTAGCTGGGTACGAGCAGTACTTC. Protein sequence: CASTGRLAGYEQYF.

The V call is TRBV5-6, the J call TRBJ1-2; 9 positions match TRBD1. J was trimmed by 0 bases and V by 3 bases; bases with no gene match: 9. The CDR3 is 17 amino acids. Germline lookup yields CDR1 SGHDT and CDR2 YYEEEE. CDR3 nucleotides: TGTGCCAGCAGCTGGAGGACAGGGGAAATTCCTAACTATGGCTACACCTTC. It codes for CASSWRTGEIPNYGYTF.

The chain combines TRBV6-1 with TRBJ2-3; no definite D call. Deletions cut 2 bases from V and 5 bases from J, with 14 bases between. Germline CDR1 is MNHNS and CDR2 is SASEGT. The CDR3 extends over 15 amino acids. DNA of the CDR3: TGTGCCAGCAGTGAAAGGAGAACCCCTCGAGATACGCAGTATTTT. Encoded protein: CASSERRTPRDTQYF.

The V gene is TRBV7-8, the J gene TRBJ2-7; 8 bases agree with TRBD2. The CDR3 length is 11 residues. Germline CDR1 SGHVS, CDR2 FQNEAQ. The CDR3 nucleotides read TGTGCGACAGCGGGAGTCTACGAGCAGTACTTC. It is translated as CATAGVYEQYF. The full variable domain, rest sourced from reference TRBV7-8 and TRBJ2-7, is GAGVSQSPRYKVAKRGQDVALRCDPISGHVSLFWYQQALGQGPEFLTYFQNEAQLDKSGLPSDRFFAERPEGSVSTLKIQRTQQEDSAVYLCATAGVYEQYFGPGTRLTVT.

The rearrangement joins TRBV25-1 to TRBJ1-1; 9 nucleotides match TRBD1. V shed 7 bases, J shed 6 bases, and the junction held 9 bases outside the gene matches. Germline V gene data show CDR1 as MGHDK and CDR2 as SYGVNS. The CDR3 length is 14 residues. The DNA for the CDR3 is TGTGCCAGCAAGACACAGGGGGCAGATTCTGAAGCTTTCTTT. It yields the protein CASKTQGADSEAFF.

This chain's CDR3 is CASSLGTGGNYEQYF. The CDR3 coding sequence is TGTGCCAGCAGCTTAGGGACAGGGGGAAATTACGAGCAGTACTTC. V usage is TRBV11-2 and J usage is TRBJ2-7, with 10 bases identical to TRBD1. CDR1 is SGHAT, CDR2 FQNNGV, per germline. CDR3 length equals 15 residues. Trimming took 1 base from V and 4 from J; bases not matched to a gene: 4.

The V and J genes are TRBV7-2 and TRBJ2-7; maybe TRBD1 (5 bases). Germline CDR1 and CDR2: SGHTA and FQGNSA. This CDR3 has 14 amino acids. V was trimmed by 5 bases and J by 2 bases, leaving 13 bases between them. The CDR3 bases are TGTGCCAGCAGCCGACAGATCCCCACCTACGAGCAGTACTTC. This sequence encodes CASSRQIPTYEQYF.

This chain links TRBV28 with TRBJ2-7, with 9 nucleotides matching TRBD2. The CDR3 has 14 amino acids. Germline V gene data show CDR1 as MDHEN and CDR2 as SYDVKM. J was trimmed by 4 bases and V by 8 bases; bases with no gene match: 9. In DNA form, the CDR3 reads TGTGCCAGCGTCTCCGGGACTAGCAAGTACGAGCAGTACTTC. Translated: CASVSGTSKYEQYF.